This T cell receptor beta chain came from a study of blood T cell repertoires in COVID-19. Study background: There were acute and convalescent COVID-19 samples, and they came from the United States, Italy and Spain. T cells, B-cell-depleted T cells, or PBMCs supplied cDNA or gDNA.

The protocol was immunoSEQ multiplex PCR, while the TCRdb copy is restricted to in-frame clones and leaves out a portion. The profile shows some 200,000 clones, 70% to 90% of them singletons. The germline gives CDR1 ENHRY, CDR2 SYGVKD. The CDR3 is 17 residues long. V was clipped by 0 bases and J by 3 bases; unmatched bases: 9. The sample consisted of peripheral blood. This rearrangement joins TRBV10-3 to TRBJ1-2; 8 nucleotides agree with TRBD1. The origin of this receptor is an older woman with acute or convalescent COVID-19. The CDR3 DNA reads TGTGCCATCAGTGAGTCACGTGCAGGGGGCTGGGACTATGGCTACACCTTC. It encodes CAISESRAGGWDYGYTF.